The rows below give T cell receptor beta chains drawn from one sample of a study of PD-L1 blockade in urothelial cancer. Sequenced by immunoSEQ multiplex PCR; TCRdb stores in-frame clones only, minus some. The sample records about 130,000 clones, less than 85% being singletons. The material sequenced was PBMCs, taken around atezolizumab (anti-PD-L1) treatment. Receptor source: a man over 45 with urothelial cancer. The CDR3 runs from the conserved cysteine through the conserved F or W. The D gene is left open where the match is weak. Clone size is not always given. Where it is, it says once, few, many or a class for expanded clones.

j_gene,v_gene,d_gene,abundance,CDR3nt,CDR3aa
TRBJ1-1,TRBV27,-,many,TGTGCCAGCAGTTTGGGAGGCAACACTGAAGCTTTCTTT,CASSLGGNTEAFF
TRBJ1-2,TRBV6-6,TRBD1,-,TGTGCCAGCAATAAAGAAGGACAGGGAGGCTATGGCTACACCTTC,CASNKEGQGGYGYTF
TRBJ2-7,TRBV19,TRBD1,-,TGTGCCAGTAGCCCGGGACAGGGGGCGGCCGAGCAGTACTTC,CASSPGQGAAEQYF
TRBJ1-5,TRBV27,TRBD1,-,TGTGCCAGCAGTCCAAACCGGGACAGAGCTCTAAATCAGCCCCAGCATTTT,CASSPNRDRALNQPQHF
TRBJ2-3,TRBV19,TRBD2,-,TGTGCCAGTAGTATAGGAACTAGCGGGAGTGATACGCAGTATTTT,CASSIGTSGSDTQYF
TRBJ2-3,TRBV13,-,few,TGTGCCAGCAGCTCCGATGAGGGGGACACAGATACGCAGTATTTT,CASSSDEGDTDTQYF
TRBJ1-2,TRBV11-2,-,-,TGTGCCAGCAGCTTAAGGACAGAAACGTATGGCTACACCTTC,CASSLRTETYGYTF
TRBJ2-1,TRBV30,TRBD2,-,TGTGCCTGGAGTGTACTAGAATGGGGAACTAGCGGGAGAGCCAATGAGCAGTTCTTC,CAWSVLEWGTSGRANEQFF
TRBJ2-3,TRBV7-8,-,-,TGTGCCAGCACCTCACCGACTAGGGCACGAGATACGCAGTATTTT,CASTSPTRARDTQYF
TRBJ2-3,TRBV19,-,-,TGTGCCAGTACCCCTGGGAGCGGTACGGGCACAGATACGCAGTATTTT,CASTPGSGTGTDTQYF
TRBJ2-5,TRBV19,TRBD2,-,TGTGCCAGTAGATTAGGCGGGGGGCTGGAGGAGACCCAGTACTTC,CASRLGGGLEETQYF
TRBJ2-1,TRBV28,TRBD2,-,TGTGCCAGCAGTCCCCTGGGCGGGAGCTCCTACAATGAGCAGTTCTTC,CASSPLGGSSYNEQFF
TRBJ2-7,TRBV6-5,-,-,TGTGCCAGCAGTTACCTCCCGAGGGATTACGAGCAGTACTTC,CASSYLPRDYEQYF
TRBJ1-1,TRBV10-1,-,-,TGCGCCATCTGGAGATTCCAACATTCCGGAAACACTGAAGCTTTCTTT,CAIWRFQHSGNTEAFF
TRBJ2-7,TRBV19,TRBD1,-,TGTGCCAGTAGTGCCGGGACAGGGGTTCGCGAGCAGTACTTC,CASSAGTGVREQYF
TRBJ2-2,TRBV21-1,-,-,TGTGCCAGCAGCAAAAATCGTAGAGAGACAGGGGGCTTCGGGGAGCTGTTTTTT,CASSKNRRETGGFGELFF
TRBJ2-5,TRBV7-9,-,-,TGTGCCAGCAGCCATGACAGGGGAGGGGAGACCCAGTACTTC,CASSHDRGGETQYF
TRBJ1-1,TRBV15,-,many,TGTGCCACCAGCACCCAGGGGTACACTGAAGCTTTCTTT,CATSTQGYTEAFF
TRBJ1-4,TRBV2,TRBD1,few,TGTGCCAGCAGCCCCCCCGGGACAGGAGAAAAACTGTTTTTT,CASSPPGTGEKLFF
TRBJ2-3,TRBV19,-,-,TGTGCCACGTTACGGGCGGGATCAGATACGCAGTATTTT,CATLRAGSDTQYF
TRBJ2-3,TRBV7-2,TRBD2,-,TGTGCCAGCAGCAAGGGACTAGCGGGAGTTGCAGATACGCAGTATTTT,CASSKGLAGVADTQYF
TRBJ2-5,TRBV5-1,-,-,TGCGCCAGCAGCTTGGACCGGGCGGGTCAAGAGACCCAGTACTTC,CASSLDRAGQETQYF
TRBJ2-3,TRBV9,-,-,TGTGCCAGCAGCGTAGCCGAGGGGGACCGCTGGAGAGATACGCAGTATTTT,CASSVAEGDRWRDTQYF
TRBJ2-2,TRBV7-3,TRBD1,-,TGTGCCAGCAGCAGGACAGGGTCCGGGGAGCTGTTTTTT,CASSRTGSGELFF
TRBJ2-1,TRBV5-1,TRBD2,-,TGCGCCAGCAGCGGCGGTCCGGGACTAGCGAGTGAGCAGTTCTTC,CASSGGPGLASEQFF
TRBJ1-2,TRBV6-7,TRBD1,-,TGTGCCAGCAGTGCCGACAGGGGGCGCCCTTATGGCTACACCTTC,CASSADRGRPYGYTF
TRBJ1-4,TRBV6-5,-,-,TGTGCCAGCAGTTACTCGAGTGCAACTAATGAAAAACTGTTTTTT,CASSYSSATNEKLFF
TRBJ2-1,TRBV7-2,-,-,TGTGCCAGCAGCCCGAGAGGGTCCTACAATGAGCAGTTCTTC,CASSPRGSYNEQFF
TRBJ2-2,TRBV14,-,-,TGTGCCAGCAGCCAAACCAGGGGTGGCACCGGGGAGCTGTTTTTT,CASSQTRGGTGELFF
TRBJ2-7,TRBV28,TRBD1,-,TGTGCCAGCAGTTTATCCCGACAGGGCGGTTTCTACGAGCAGTACTTC,CASSLSRQGGFYEQYF
TRBJ2-1,TRBV27,TRBD2,-,TGTGCCAGCAGGTCCCTAGCGGGAGCTCCCTACAATGAGCAGTTCTTC,CASRSLAGAPYNEQFF
TRBJ2-2,TRBV7-9,-,-,TGTGCCAGCAGCTTAGCTAGCGGGAACACCGGGGAGCTGTTTTTT,CASSLASGNTGELFF
TRBJ2-2,TRBV11-3,-,-,TGTGCCAGCAGCTTGGGGCAGATCACGAACACCGGGGAGCTGTTTTTT,CASSLGQITNTGELFF
TRBJ1-1,TRBV10-2,-,-,TGCGCCAGCAGGGACAGCACGAACACTGAAGCTTTCTTT,CASRDSTNTEAFF
TRBJ1-6,TRBV6-5,TRBD1,few,TGTGCCAGCACTATGACAGGGACCCACAATTCACCCCTCCACTTT,CASTMTGTHNSPLHF
TRBJ1-1,TRBV4-1,-,-,TGCGCCAGCAGCCAATTAGGGGGTCCCACTGAAGCTTTCTTT,CASSQLGGPTEAFF
TRBJ2-7,TRBV5-4,-,few,TGTGCCAGCAGCTTGGGTGGAGCGGAGAGGACTCGCGAGCAGTACTTC,CASSLGGAERTREQYF
TRBJ2-1,TRBV5-4,TRBD2,-,TGTGCCAGCAGCTTGGATCGAGCGGGGTACAATGAGCAGTTCTTC,CASSLDRAGYNEQFF
TRBJ2-7,TRBV6-6,TRBD2,-,TGTGCCAGCAGTTACTCGGCTAGCGGCTCCTACGAGCAGTACTTC,CASSYSASGSYEQYF
TRBJ1-1,TRBV27,TRBD1,-,TGTGCCAGCAGTCCACAGGGGGGTGGGACTGAAGCTTTCTTT,CASSPQGGGTEAFF
TRBJ1-4,TRBV7-9,TRBD1,-,TGTGCCAGCAGCTTAGCCGAGACAGGGGACGAAAAACTGTTTTTT,CASSLAETGDEKLFF
TRBJ2-7,TRBV5-6,-,-,TGTGCCAGCAGCTTGAACAGGTTCTACGAGCAGTACTTC,CASSLNRFYEQYF
TRBJ2-5,TRBV2,TRBD2,-,TGTGCCAGCAGCCGACTAGCGGGAGTCGGGGAGACCCAGTACTTC,CASSRLAGVGETQYF
TRBJ1-5,TRBV11-2,-,-,TGTGCCAGCAGCTTAGATTCTGGGGGCGGGCCCCAGCATTTT,CASSLDSGGGPQHF
TRBJ1-4,TRBV5-1,-,-,TGCGCCAGCAGCCTAATGAAGAGCCAGGGGAGTGAAAAACTGTTTTTT,CASSLMKSQGSEKLFF
TRBJ1-4,TRBV23-1,-,-,TGCGCCAGCAGTCAAGCGGGTCTGGGCTATGGTAAAGATGAAAAACTGTTTTTT,CASSQAGLGYGKDEKLFF
TRBJ1-1,TRBV18,-,-,TGTGCCAGCTCCCCTCAGGGGCCGGACACTGAAGCTTTCTTT,CASSPQGPDTEAFF
TRBJ1-1,TRBV30,-,-,TGTGCCTGGAGTAGGTGGGAAGGGGGCACTGAAGCTTTCTTT,CAWSRWEGGTEAFF
TRBJ1-6,TRBV5-1,-,-,TGCGCCAGCAGCTCTGGACAGAATTCACCCCTCCACTTT,CASSSGQNSPLHF
TRBJ2-5,TRBV5-1,TRBD2,once,TGCGCCAGCAGCAAGGGACTAGCGGGATTGGAGACCCAGTACTTC,CASSKGLAGLETQYF
TRBJ2-5,TRBV6-5,-,few,TGTGCCAGCAGTTACTCCAAACGACAGGCCCGGTACTTC,CASSYSKRQARYF
TRBJ2-1,TRBV4-2,-,-,TGTGCCAGCAGCCAACACCTCGTGACTCCCTACAATGAGCAGTTCTTC,CASSQHLVTPYNEQFF
TRBJ2-7,TRBV9,TRBD2,few,TGTGCCAGCAGCCCCAGCGGGGCCTCCTACGAGCAGTACTTC,CASSPSGASYEQYF
TRBJ2-1,TRBV7-2,TRBD2,-,TGTGCCAGCAGCTTAGGGACTAGCGTCGATGAGCAGTTCTTC,CASSLGTSVDEQFF
TRBJ1-5,TRBV10-3,-,-,TGTGCCATCAGTCCGGCGGGGGGTAGCAATCAGCCCCAGCATTTT,CAISPAGGSNQPQHF
TRBJ2-1,TRBV18,-,-,TGTGCCAGCTCACCAATAGTCAATGAGCAGTTCTTC,CASSPIVNEQFF
TRBJ2-5,TRBV9,TRBD2,-,TGTGCCAGCAGCCCCCTCGTGGCTAGCGGGAGGGAGGAGACCCAGTACTTC,CASSPLVASGREETQYF
TRBJ1-6,TRBV18,-,few,TGTGCCAGCTATGATGGGGCAGGCCGTAATTCACCCCTCCACTTT,CASYDGAGRNSPLHF
TRBJ1-1,TRBV29-1,-,-,TGCAGCGTCGCCTTCCGGGGGAACACTGAAGCTTTCTTT,CSVAFRGNTEAFF